This T cell receptor beta chain was sequenced during a study of CD8+ T cells in alopecia areata. This clone was seen a handful of times. Its target is unknown. PBMCs, the starting material, were the source of sorted CD4+ and CD8+ T cells. Study-wide points: TCRs were shared less clearly across patients than in mice, possibly for HLA-related reasons. Affected lesional scalp, above all in alopecia totalis/universalis, was more clonal than normal scalp. Sequencing of scalp samples also includes resident alphabeta T cells from normal skin.

Once RNA had been extracted, it was reverse transcribed into cDNA to act as the sequencing template. TCRdb's table, derived via immunoSEQ multiplex PCR, lists solely in-frame clones and lacks some. The sample includes around 150,000 clones, 55% of them seen just once. Germline assignment: CDR1 SGHDT and CDR2 YYEEEE. The V end lost 5 bases, the J end lost 4 bases, and 15 bases lay between the germline ends. This CDR3 has 15 residues. The sequence came from a human donor in good health. The chain combines TRBV5-6 with TRBJ1-4, with D unclear. The material sequenced was CD4+ T cells sorted from blood. Here the CDR3 reads CASRDRSTFNEKLFF. The CDR3, as DNA: TGTGCCAGCAGGGATCGATCGACGTTTAATGAAAAACTGTTTTTT.